These 2 T cell receptor beta chains came from one sample sequenced in a study of low-dose radiotherapy and immunotherapy resistance in tumors. Specified time point: before trial treatment. Alpha and beta chains were covered, as first-strand cDNA relied on TRAV- and TRBV-specific primers. Over 20 PCR cycles, TCRs were amplified from a constant-region primer and V-primer adapter. One entry per CDR3 protein, called by TCRdb with MiXCR from the reads. The sample consists of around 69,000 distinct CDR3 sequences, less than 40% of them appearing once. The source was PBMCs, collected before treatment. These TCRs come from a female donor with ovarian cancer.

In its sample, this clonotype was seen many times. This chain joins TRBV28 and TRBJ1-2; D remains unclear. This CDR3 is built from 14 residues. The germline V gene encodes CDR1 MDHEN and CDR2 SYDVKM. V gave up 4 bases and J gave up 3 bases, with 12 bases separating them. The CDR3 nucleotides read TGTGCCAGCAGTTCCCGTGGGAGGGACTATGGCTACACCTTC. This translates into CASSSRGRDYGYTF.

This clonotype was seen repeatedly, ten times or more. The genes are TRBV28 and TRBJ2-7, with D possibly TRBD1 on 6 matching bases. Trimming took 5 bases from V and 0 from J, leaving 14 bases between them. Germline V gives CDR1 MDHEN, CDR2 SYDVKM. There are 15 residues in the CDR3. The CDR3 nucleotides read TGTGCCAGCAGTGAGACGGGACAAGGCTCCTACGAGCAGTACTTC. Translated: CASSETGQGSYEQYF.